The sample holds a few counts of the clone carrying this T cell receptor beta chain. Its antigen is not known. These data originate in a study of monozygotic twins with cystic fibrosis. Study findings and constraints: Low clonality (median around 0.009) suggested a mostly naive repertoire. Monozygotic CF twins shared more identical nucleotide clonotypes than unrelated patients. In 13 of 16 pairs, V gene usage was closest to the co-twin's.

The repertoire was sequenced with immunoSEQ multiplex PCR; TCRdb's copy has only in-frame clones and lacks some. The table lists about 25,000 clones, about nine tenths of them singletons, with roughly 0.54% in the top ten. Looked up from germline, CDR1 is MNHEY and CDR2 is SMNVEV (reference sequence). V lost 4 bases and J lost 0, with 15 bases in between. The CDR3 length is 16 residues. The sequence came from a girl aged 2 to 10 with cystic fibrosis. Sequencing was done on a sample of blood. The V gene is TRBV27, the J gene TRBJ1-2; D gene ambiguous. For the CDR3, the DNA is TGTGCCAGCAGTTCCTACTCGGGGAGAGCTAACTATGGCTACACCTTC. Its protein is CASSSYSGRANYGYTF.